The 22 T cell receptor beta chains presented below share a single source sample, sequenced in a study of blood T cell repertoires in COVID-19. The assay was immunoSEQ multiplex PCR, and TCRdb's table has in-frame clones only and misses some. The sample holds tens of thousands of clones; around 86% are singletons and the top ten take roughly 1.2%. Sequencing was performed on peripheral blood. Receptors originate from a man aged 35 to 55 with acute or convalescent COVID-19.

J is TRBJ2-2 and V is TRBV28; 8 bases map to TRBD2. The V gene's germline CDR1 is MDHEN and CDR2 SYDVKM. This CDR3 contains 21 residues. V was pared by 1 base and J by 7 bases, with 23 bases of the junction left unmatched. This CDR3 reads CASSLYHSTGGLRASVGELFF. Written as DNA, the CDR3 is TGTGCCAGCAGTTTATATCATTCGACGGGGGGGCTCCGGGCTTCTGTCGGGGAGCTGTTTTTT. The full variable domain, completed using reference TRBV28 and TRBJ2-2, is DVKVTQSSRYLVKRTGEKVFLECVQDMDHENMFWYRQDPGLGLRLIYFSYDVKMKEKGDIPEGYSVSREKKERFSLILESASTNQTSMYLCASSLYHSTGGLRASVGELFFGEGSRLTVL.

The rearrangement links TRBV20-1 to TRBJ1-1, with 7 positions matching TRBD1. The CDR3 length is 16 residues. Trimming at V came to 3 bases and at J to 7 bases, leaving 17 bases not matched to a gene. CDR1 DFQATT and CDR2 SNEGSKA come from the germline V gene (reference sequence). Here the CDR3 DNA reads TGCAGTGCTAGTATAAGTAGCGAGGGGGCGATCGGTGAAGCTTTCTTT. Translated: CSASISSEGAIGEAFF.

The V gene is TRBV28, the J gene TRBJ2-3; 12 nucleotides line up with TRBD2. V lost 7 bases to trimming and J lost 0 bases; unmatched junction nucleotides: 20. Germline V gene lookup returns CDR1 MDHEN and CDR2 SYDVKM. CDR3 size: 21 residues. CDR3 sequence: CASIRVARASGGVTSTDTQYF. DNA of the CDR3: TGTGCCAGCATCCGCGTGGCCCGGGCTAGCGGGGGGGTGACTAGCACAGATACGCAGTATTTT.

The V call is TRBV25-1, the J call TRBJ1-3; D may be TRBD1 (5 bases). Germline V CDR1 and CDR2: MGHDK, SYGVNS. V gave up 8 bases and J gave up 4 bases, with 12 bases separating them. This CDR3 is 13 amino acids long. The CDR3 region is CASVQTVGNTIYF. The CDR3 DNA is TGTGCCAGCGTTCAGACAGTAGGAAACACCATATATTTT. Filled out from reference TRBV25-1 and TRBJ1-3, the complete variable domain reads EADIYQTPRYLVIGTGKKITLECSQTMGHDKMYWYQQDPGMELHLIHYSYGVNSTEKGDLSSESTVSRIRTEHFPLTLESARPSHTSQYLCASVQTVGNTIYFGEGSWLTVV.

The V gene is TRBV4-1, the J gene TRBJ1-5; a possible D gene is TRBD1 (5 bases). V lost 0 bases to trimming and J lost 0 bases, with 9 bases between them. CDR3 length: 16 amino acids. In germline, CDR1 is MGHRA, CDR2 YSYEKL. CDR3 in DNA: TGCGCCAGCAGCCAAGAACGGACACCTAGCAATCAGCCCCAGCATTTT. As protein: CASSQERTPSNQPQHF.

The chain employs TRBV6-5 and TRBJ1-4; D might be TRBD1 (5 bases). The CDR3 extends over 15 amino acids. Trimming stripped 6 bases from V and 0 bases from J, with 11 bases between. CDR1 is MNHEY and CDR2 is SVGAGI in the germline V gene. This CDR3 is CASRWRGATNEKLFF. For the CDR3, the DNA is TGTGCCAGCAGGTGGCGGGGGGCAACTAATGAAAAACTGTTTTTT.

The rearrangement links TRBV11-2 to TRBJ2-5; D ambiguous. The germline V gene encodes CDR1 SGHAT and CDR2 FQNNGV. The CDR3 totals 12 residues. The V end lost 2 bases, the J end lost 3 bases, and 4 bases lay between the germline ends. The CDR3 coding sequence is TGTGCCAGCAGCTTATATAAAGAGACCCAGTACTTC. Residues: CASSLYKETQYF.

V usage is TRBV6-5 and J usage is TRBJ1-1, with D possibly matching TRBD1 (5 bases). The CDR3 covers 13 residues. The V gene lost 7 bases and the J gene lost 10 bases, with 19 bases spanning the gap. Per germline, CDR1 MNHEY and CDR2 SVGAGI. CDR3 DNA: TGTGCCAGCATGCCGACAGTGCTGAGTCGAGCTTTCTTT. Protein sequence: CASMPTVLSRAFF.

The V and J genes are TRBV7-2 and TRBJ2-3, with 8 bases fitting TRBD2. Germline CDR1 is SGHTA and CDR2 is FQGNSA. The trim removed 2 bases at V and 0 bases at J, leaving 7 bases unmatched. The CDR3 extends over 17 amino acids. CDR3 sequence reads: CASSLIGRGASTDTQYF. CDR3 nucleotides: TGTGCCAGCAGCTTAATTGGGCGGGGGGCTAGCACAGATACGCAGTATTTT. Together with reference TRBV7-2 and TRBJ2-3, the CDR3 gives the full variable domain: GAGVSQSPSNKVTEKGKDVELRCDPISGHTALYWYRQSLGQGLEFLIYFQGNSAPDKSGLPSDRFSAERTGGSVSTLTIQRTQQEDSAVYLCASSLIGRGASTDTQYFGPGTRLTVL.

The rearrangement joins TRBV11-2 to TRBJ2-7, with TRBD1 identical over 7 bases. Germline V gives CDR1 SGHAT, CDR2 FQNNGV. After removal of 6 bases from V and 3 bases from J, the junction contained 8 bases not matched to a gene. The CDR3 runs to 14 residues. CDR3 nucleotides: TGTGCCAGCAGAGAATCGGACAGGTACTACGAGCAGTACTTC. Translated: CASRESDRYYEQYF.

The rearrangement links TRBV19 to TRBJ1-5; perhaps TRBD1 as D (6 bases). The CDR3 is made up of 15 amino acids. The germline V gene has CDR1 LNHDA and CDR2 SQIVND (reference sequence). The germline V and J ends were trimmed by 7 bases and 0 bases, with 13 bases remaining between them. This chain's CDR3 is CASTQGQNSNQPQHF. DNA of the CDR3: TGTGCCAGTACCCAGGGGCAGAATAGCAATCAGCCCCAGCATTTT.

The gene calls are TRBV29-1 and TRBJ1-2, with D unclear. The CDR3 is 10 amino acids. Trimming removed 2 bases at V and 5 bases at J, with 3 bases between. The germline CDR1 and CDR2 sequences are SQVTM and ANQGSEA. This chain's CDR3 is CSVERYGYTF. Written as DNA, the CDR3 is TGCAGCGTTGAACGGTATGGCTACACCTTC.

The CDR3 region has the DNA TGCGCCAGCAGCTATAGCGGGGAATTCGGCGAGCAGTACTTC. Translated, it gives CASSYSGEFGEQYF. The V call is TRBV5-1, the J call TRBJ2-7, with 8 nucleotides matching TRBD2. Looked up from germline, CDR1 is SGHRS and CDR2 is YFSETQ. The CDR3 totals 14 residues. Losses at the gene ends were 3 bases for V and 6 bases for J; bases not matched to a gene: 8. Supplemented by reference TRBV5-1 and TRBJ2-7, the full variable domain reads KAGVTQTPRYLIKTRGQQVTLSCSPISGHRSVSWYQQTPGQGLQFLFEYFSETQRNKGNFPGRFSGRQFSNSRSEMNVSTLELGDSALYLCASSYSGEFGEQYFGPGTRLTVT.

The chain is built from TRBV11-2 and TRBJ1-4, with 7 bases lining up with TRBD1. Germline values: CDR1 SGHAT, CDR2 FQNNGV. The CDR3 has 13 amino acids. Trimming cost V 4 bases and J 6 bases; bases outside gene matches: 2. The CDR3 nucleotides are TGTGCCAGCAGCTCGACAGGGCATGAAAAACTGTTTTTT. It is translated as CASSSTGHEKLFF. Based on the CDR3 plus reference TRBV11-2 and TRBJ1-4, the full variable domain is EAGVAQSPRYKIIEKRQSVAFWCNPISGHATLYWYQQILGQGPKLLIQFQNNGVVDDSQLPKDRFSAERLKGVDSTLKIQPAKLEDSAVYLCASSSTGHEKLFFGSGTQLSVL.

The genes are TRBV5-1 and TRBJ1-2, with TRBD1 identical over 7 bases. Germline CDR1 reads SGHRS; CDR2 reads YFSETQ. V was pared by 4 bases and J by 8 bases, with 5 bases of the junction left unmatched. This CDR3 contains 12 residues. CDR3 region: CASSPQGGGYTF. The CDR3 coding sequence is TGCGCCAGCAGCCCGCAGGGGGGAGGCTACACCTTC.

The chain is built from TRBV6-1 and TRBJ1-6; D gene ambiguous. CDR1 MNHNS and CDR2 SASEGT come from the germline V gene. Trimming pared 2 bases from V and 5 bases from J, leaving 7 bases between. The CDR3 consists of 14 residues. In nucleotides, the CDR3 is TGTGCCAGCAGTGAACGTCCTGATAATTCACCCCTCCACTTT. Amino acid sequence: CASSERPDNSPLHF.

The J gene is TRBJ1-4, the V gene TRBV3-1 (or the pseudogene TRBV3-2), with TRBD1 identical over 8 bases. CDR3 size: 15 residues. Germline CDR1 reads LGHDT; CDR2 reads YNNKEL (reference sequence). V was pared by 0 bases and J by 12 bases, with 9 bases of the junction left unmatched. Here the CDR3 DNA reads TGTGCCAGCAGCCAAGACCGATTGACAGGGGTGGAACTGTTTTTT. This encodes CASSQDRLTGVELFF.

The chain is built from TRBV9 and TRBJ2-1; D unclear. Germline loops: CDR1 SGDLS, CDR2 YYNGEE. V was pared by 1 base and J by 1 base, with 9 bases between. CDR3 length equals 15 residues. The CDR3 bases are TGTGCCAGCAGCGTAATGGGCCTTTCCTACAATGAGCAGTTCTTC. Translated, it gives CASSVMGLSYNEQFF.

The rearrangement joins TRBV5-1 to TRBJ1-2; 7 nucleotides match TRBD1. Trimming cost V 0 bases and J 5 bases; bases outside gene matches: 7. Germline V gene sequence: CDR1 SGHRS, CDR2 YFSETQ. The CDR3 runs to 15 residues. CDR3 coding DNA: TGCGCCAGCAGCTTGGATATCGGGACAGCTTATGGCTACACCTTC. It encodes CASSLDIGTAYGYTF.

The chain has TRBV21-1 and TRBJ1-5. TRBV21-1 is labeled a pseudogene. The CDR3 has 14 residues. CDR3 loop: CATTCKYSNQPQHF. CDR3 coding DNA: TGTGCCACCACTTGTAAGTATAGCAATCAGCCCCAGCATTTT.

The chain combines TRBV7-2 with TRBJ2-5, with 7 positions matching TRBD1. The CDR3 sequence is 14 residues long. V was clipped by 5 bases and J by 1 base; unmatched bases: 4. Per the germline V gene, CDR1 is SGHTA and CDR2 is FQGNSA. The CDR3 nucleotides are TGTGCCAGCAGCCCCGGGACAGCCCAAGAGACCCAGTACTTC. Protein sequence: CASSPGTAQETQYF.

A few counts support this clone. This chain joins TRBV6-5 and TRBJ1-2; tentatively, D is TRBD1 (6 bases). Trimming shortened V by 3 bases and J by 5 bases, and 13 bases separated the two germline ends. The CDR3 covers 14 residues. Germline V gives CDR1 MNHEY, CDR2 SVGAGI. This CDR3 is CASSYDGRGYGYTF. CDR3 DNA sequence: TGTGCCAGCAGTTATGACGGGAGGGGGTATGGCTACACCTTC.